These 11 T cell receptor beta chains were sequenced from one sample in a study of T cell responses to AZD1222 COVID-19 vaccine. The method was immunoSEQ multiplex PCR; TCRdb's version includes in-frame clones alone and lacks a portion of them. The data show tens of thousands of clones, with 86% seen just once and about 6% held by the top ten. This specimen was peripheral blood, taken on day 0 of AZD1222 vaccination. The receptor source for this set is an adult in good health.

The gene calls are TRBV18 and TRBJ1-4; D perhaps matches TRBD1 (5 bases). Trimming removed 2 bases at V and 6 bases at J, with 10 bases between. The CDR3 covers 14 residues. Germline V lookup: CDR1 KGHSH, CDR2 LQKENI. The CDR3 DNA reads TGTGCCAGCTCACCATCGCGGGGGGATGAAAAACTGTTTTTT. As protein: CASSPSRGDEKLFF.

Only a few counts were recorded for this clone. The rearrangement links TRBV19 to TRBJ1-1; D gene ambiguous. Trimming took off 9 bases at V and 1 base at J, with 15 bases between the two ends. The CDR3 runs 14 residues. Per the germline V gene, CDR1 is LNHDA and CDR2 is SQIVND (reference sequence). Here the CDR3 DNA reads TGTGCCAGCCATTCTCGCACGGGGAACACTGAAGCTTTCTTT. The encoded protein is CASHSRTGNTEAFF. Full variable domain (missing parts from reference TRBV19 and TRBJ1-1): DGGITQSPKYLFRKEGQNVTLSCEQNLNHDAMYWYRQDPGQGLRLIYYSQIVNDFQKGDIAEGYSVSREKKESFPLTVTSAQKNPTAFYLCASHSRTGNTEAFFGQGTRLTVV.

V gene TRBV19 combines with J gene TRBJ2-7, with D perhaps matching TRBD2 (6 bases). V was clipped by 2 bases and J by 3 bases, with 11 bases between them. Germline loops: CDR1 LNHDA, CDR2 SQIVND (reference sequence). The CDR3 contains 14 residues. The CDR3: CASSIMEGNYEQYF. In DNA, the CDR3 is TGTGCCAGTAGTATAATGGAGGGAAACTACGAGCAGTACTTC.

This sequence joins TRBV4-2 and TRBJ2-1, with 7 bases that match TRBD2. The CDR3 extends over 13 amino acids. Germline CDR1 and CDR2: LGHNA and YNFKEQ. The trim removed 4 bases at V and 10 bases at J, leaving 7 bases unmatched. The CDR3 region has the DNA TGTGCCAGCAGCCTCCGGGACTACCCGGAGCAGTTCTTC. This codes for CASSLRDYPEQFF.

The table lists this clone with a count of one. The V gene is TRBV4-3, the J gene TRBJ1-4; 10 bases are a match to TRBD1. The CDR3 contains 16 residues. Looked up from germline, CDR1 is LGHNA and CDR2 is YSLEER. V dropped 3 bases and J dropped 7; count of bases not matched to a gene: 8. As DNA, the CDR3 is TGCGCCAGCAGCCAGTACTGGACAGGGGGGGGTGAAAAACTGTTTTTT. This sequence encodes CASSQYWTGGGEKLFF.

CDR3 DNA sequence: TGTGCCACCAGCAGAGTTGAGCGGTCCTACGAGCAGTACTTC. The encoded protein is CATSRVERSYEQYF. The V and J genes are TRBV15 and TRBJ2-7; a possible D gene is TRBD2 (5 bases). The CDR3 contains 14 residues. Germline lookup yields CDR1 LNHNV and CDR2 YYDKDF (reference sequence). Trimming cost V 1 base and J 1 base, with 8 bases left between them.

The chain employs TRBV7-2 and TRBJ1-2; D unresolved. From germline, CDR1 is SGHTA and CDR2 FQGNSA. The CDR3 covers 16 residues. V was trimmed by 3 bases and J by 0 bases, leaving 14 bases between them. In DNA form, the CDR3 reads TGTGCCAGCAGCTTGGGGATACCGCGCACTAACTATGGCTACACCTTC. It is translated as CASSLGIPRTNYGYTF. Full variable domain (remainder filled in from reference TRBV7-2 and TRBJ1-2): GAGVSQSPSNKVTEKGKDVELRCDPISGHTALYWYRQSLGQGLEFLIYFQGNSAPDKSGLPSDRFSAERTGGSVSTLTIQRTQQEDSAVYLCASSLGIPRTNYGYTFGSGTRLTVV.

The CDR3 DNA is TGTGCCAGCAGCTTATTTATGTCTGGCGGGACAGGGGTCTCACCCCTCCACTTT. Its translation is CASSLFMSGGTGVSPLHF. The chain couples TRBV7-2 to TRBJ1-6; 10 bases map to TRBD1. This CDR3 is built from 18 residues. J was trimmed by 10 bases and V by 2 bases; bases with no gene match: 14. Looked up from germline, CDR1 is SGHTA and CDR2 is FQGNSA.

J is TRBJ2-1 and V is TRBV27; 8 nucleotides agree with TRBD2. This CDR3 spans 14 amino acids. Trimming took 11 bases from V and 7 from J; bases not matched to a gene: 13. Germline V CDR1 and CDR2: MNHEY, SMNVEV (reference sequence). CDR3 DNA: TGTGCCGCCGGGGGGCTAGCGGGTTTTAATGAGCAGTTCTTC. It yields the protein CAAGGLAGFNEQFF.

This chain uses TRBV3-1 (or the pseudogene TRBV3-2) with TRBJ1-5; no reliable D call. The germline V gene has CDR1 LGHDT and CDR2 YNNKEL (reference sequence). The V end was cut by 1 base, the J end by 11 bases, with 15 bases between. CDR3 length: 14 residues. This chain's CDR3 is CASSQGVRSSSQHF. CDR3 bases: TGTGCCAGCAGCCAAGGGGTCAGGAGTTCGTCCCAGCATTTT.

This clone was seen a few times. The rearrangement uses TRBV2 and TRBJ1-2, with a tentative D call TRBD1 (6 bases). The CDR3 runs to 12 residues. CDR1 SNHLY and CDR2 FYNNEI come from the germline V gene. Trimming stripped 8 bases from V and 8 bases from J, with 15 bases between. The CDR3 is CASGGRGIGYTF. The CDR3, as DNA: TGTGCCAGCGGGGGGCGCGGTATAGGCTACACCTTC. Complete variable domain (other parts from reference TRBV2 and TRBJ1-2): EPEVTQTPSHQVTQMGQEVILRCVPISNHLYFYWYRQILGQKVEFLVSFYNNEISEKSEIFDDQFSVERPDGSNFTLKIRSTKLEDSAMYFCASGGRGIGYTFGSGTRLTVV.